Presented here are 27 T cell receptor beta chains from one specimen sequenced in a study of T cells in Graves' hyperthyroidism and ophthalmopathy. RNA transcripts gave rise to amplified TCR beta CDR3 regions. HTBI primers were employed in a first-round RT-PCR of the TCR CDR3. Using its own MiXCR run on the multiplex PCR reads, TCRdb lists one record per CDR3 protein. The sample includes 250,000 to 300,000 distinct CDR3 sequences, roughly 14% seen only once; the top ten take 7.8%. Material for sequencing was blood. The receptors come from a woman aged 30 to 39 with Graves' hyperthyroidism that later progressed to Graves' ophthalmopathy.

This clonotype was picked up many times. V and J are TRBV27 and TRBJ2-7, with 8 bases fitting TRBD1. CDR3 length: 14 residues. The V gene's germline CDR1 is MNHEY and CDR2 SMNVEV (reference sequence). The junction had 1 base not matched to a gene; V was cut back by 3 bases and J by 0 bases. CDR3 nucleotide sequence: TGTGCCAGCAGTTTCAGGGGGCCCTCCTACGAGCAGTACTTC. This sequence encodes CASSFRGPSYEQYF.

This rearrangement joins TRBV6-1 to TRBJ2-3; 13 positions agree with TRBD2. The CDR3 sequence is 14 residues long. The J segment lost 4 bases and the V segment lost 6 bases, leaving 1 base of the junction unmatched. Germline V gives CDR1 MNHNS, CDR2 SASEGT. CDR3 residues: CASRTSGRSDTQYF. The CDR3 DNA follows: TGTGCCAGCAGGACTAGCGGGAGGTCAGATACGCAGTATTTT.

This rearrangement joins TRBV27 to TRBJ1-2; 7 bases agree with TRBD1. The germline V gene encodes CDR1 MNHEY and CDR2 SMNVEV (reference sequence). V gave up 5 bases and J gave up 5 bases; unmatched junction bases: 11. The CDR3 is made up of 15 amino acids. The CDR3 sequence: CASSRGGQIPYGYTF. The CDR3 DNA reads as TGTGCCAGCAGTCGAGGGGGCCAGATCCCTTATGGCTACACCTTC.

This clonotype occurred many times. The CDR3 region has the DNA TGTGCCAGCAGTTTATCATCACCCACAGATACGCAGTATTTT. Amino acids: CASSLSSPTDTQYF. The V call is TRBV27, the J call TRBJ2-3; D not resolved. The CDR3 extends over 14 amino acids. CDR1 and CDR2 from the germline V gene are MNHEY and SMNVEV (reference sequence). The V gene lost 0 bases and the J gene lost 2 bases, with 6 bases spanning the gap.

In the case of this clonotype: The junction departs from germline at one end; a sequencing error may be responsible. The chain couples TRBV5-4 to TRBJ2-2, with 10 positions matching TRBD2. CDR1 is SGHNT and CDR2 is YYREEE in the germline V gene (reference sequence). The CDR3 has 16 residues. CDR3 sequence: CGSSQSGTSVFGELFF. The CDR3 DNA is TGTGGCAGCAGCCAATCCGGGACTAGCGTTTTCGGGGAGCTGTTTTTT.

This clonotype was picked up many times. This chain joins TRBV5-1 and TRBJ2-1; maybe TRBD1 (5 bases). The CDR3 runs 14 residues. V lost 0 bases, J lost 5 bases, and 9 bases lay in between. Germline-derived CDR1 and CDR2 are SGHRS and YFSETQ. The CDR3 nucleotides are TGCGCCAGCAGCTTGGGACAGAGTAACAATGAGCAGTTCTTC. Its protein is CASSLGQSNNEQFF. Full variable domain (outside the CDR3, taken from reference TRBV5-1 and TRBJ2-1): KAGVTQTPRYLIKTRGQQVTLSCSPISGHRSVSWYQQTPGQGLQFLFEYFSETQRNKGNFPGRFSGRQFSNSRSEMNVSTLELGDSALYLCASSLGQSNNEQFFGPGTRLTVL.

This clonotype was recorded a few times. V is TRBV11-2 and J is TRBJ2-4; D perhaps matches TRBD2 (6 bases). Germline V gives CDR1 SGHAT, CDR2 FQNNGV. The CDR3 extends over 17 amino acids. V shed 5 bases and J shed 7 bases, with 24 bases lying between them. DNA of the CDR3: TGTGCCAGCAGCCAAGAAATTGCGGGGCGCACTTCTAACATTCAGTACTTC. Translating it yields CASSQEIAGRTSNIQYF.

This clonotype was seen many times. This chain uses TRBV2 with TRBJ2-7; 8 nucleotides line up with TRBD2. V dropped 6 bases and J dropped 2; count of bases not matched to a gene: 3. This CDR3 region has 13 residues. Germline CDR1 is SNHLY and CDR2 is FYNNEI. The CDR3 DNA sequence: TGTGCCAGCAGACTAGCGGAGACCTACGAGCAGTACTTC. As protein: CASRLAETYEQYF.

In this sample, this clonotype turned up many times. The DNA of the CDR3 is TGTGCCACCAGCAGAGATTACGGGGACAGTTCCATCTCTGGAAACACCATATATTTT. It yields the protein CATSRDYGDSSISGNTIYF. The gene calls are TRBV15 and TRBJ1-3, with 7 bases that match TRBD1. Germline V gene lookup returns CDR1 LNHNV and CDR2 YYDKDF (reference sequence). Trimming cost V 0 bases and J 0 bases; bases outside gene matches: 11. The CDR3 runs 19 residues. Full variable domain (outside the CDR3, taken from reference TRBV15 and TRBJ1-3): DAMVIQNPRYQVTQFGKPVTLSCSQTLNHNVMYWYQQKSSQAPKLLFHYYDKDFNNEADTPDNFQSRRPNTSFCFLDIRSPGLGDTAMYLCATSRDYGDSSISGNTIYFGEGSWLTVV.

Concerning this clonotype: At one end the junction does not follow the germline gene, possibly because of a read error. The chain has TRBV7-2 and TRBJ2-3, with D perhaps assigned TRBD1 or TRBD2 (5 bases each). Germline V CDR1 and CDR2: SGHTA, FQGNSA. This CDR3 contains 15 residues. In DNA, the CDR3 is TGCGCCAGCAGCCAAATTATTCCGACGAGGGGTACGCAGTATTTT. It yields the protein CASSQIIPTRGTQYF.

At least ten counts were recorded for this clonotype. CDR3 in amino acids: CASSPRGTGLAGGVGYNEQFF. CDR3 nucleotide sequence: TGTGCCAGCAGTCCCCGTGGGACAGGACTAGCGGGAGGCGTAGGGTACAATGAGCAGTTCTTC. The rearrangement uses TRBV6-2 or TRBV6-3 and TRBJ2-1; 14 nucleotides line up with TRBD2. The CDR3 totals 21 residues. Trimming removed 5 bases from V and 4 bases from J; junction bases left unmatched: 19. The germline CDR1 and CDR2 sequences are MNHEY and SVGEGT.

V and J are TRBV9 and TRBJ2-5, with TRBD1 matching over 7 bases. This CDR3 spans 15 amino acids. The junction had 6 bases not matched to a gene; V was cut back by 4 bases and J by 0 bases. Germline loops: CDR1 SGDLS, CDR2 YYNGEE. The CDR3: CASSSHRGYQETQYF. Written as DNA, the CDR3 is TGTGCCAGCAGCTCCCACAGGGGTTACCAAGAGACCCAGTACTTC.

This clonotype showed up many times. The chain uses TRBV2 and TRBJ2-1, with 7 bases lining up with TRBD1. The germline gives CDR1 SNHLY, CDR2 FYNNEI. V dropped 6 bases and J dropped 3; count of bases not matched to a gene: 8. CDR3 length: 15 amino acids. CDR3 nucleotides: TGTGCCAGCAGGGGGGCGGACAGGAACTACAATGAGCAGTTCTTC. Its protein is CASRGADRNYNEQFF.

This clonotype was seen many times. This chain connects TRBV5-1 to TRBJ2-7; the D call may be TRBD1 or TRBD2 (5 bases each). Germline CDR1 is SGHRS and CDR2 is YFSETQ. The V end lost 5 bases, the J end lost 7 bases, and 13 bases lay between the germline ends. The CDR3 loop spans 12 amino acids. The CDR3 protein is CASRPGTGEQYF. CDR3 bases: TGCGCCAGCAGGCCCGGGACGGGGGAGCAGTACTTC.

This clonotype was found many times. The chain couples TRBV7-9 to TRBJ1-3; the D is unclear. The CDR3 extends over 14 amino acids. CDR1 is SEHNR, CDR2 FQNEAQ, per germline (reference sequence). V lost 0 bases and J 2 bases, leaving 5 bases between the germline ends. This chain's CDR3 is CASSLAMTGNTIYF. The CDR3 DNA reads TGTGCCAGCAGCTTAGCGATGACTGGAAACACCATATATTTT.

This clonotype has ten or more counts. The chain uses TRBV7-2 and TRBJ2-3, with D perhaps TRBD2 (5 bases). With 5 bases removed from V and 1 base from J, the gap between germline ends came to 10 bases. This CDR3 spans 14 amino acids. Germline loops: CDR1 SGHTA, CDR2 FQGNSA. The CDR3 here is CASSPRGGTDTQYF. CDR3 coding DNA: TGTGCCAGCAGCCCCCGGGGAGGCACAGATACGCAGTATTTT.

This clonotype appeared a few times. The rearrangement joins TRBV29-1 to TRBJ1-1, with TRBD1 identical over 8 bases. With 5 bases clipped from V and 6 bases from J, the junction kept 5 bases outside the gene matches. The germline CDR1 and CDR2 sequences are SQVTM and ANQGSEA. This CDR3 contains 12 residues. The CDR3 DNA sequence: TGCAGCGTTCTGACAGGGGAGGCTGAAGCTTTCTTT. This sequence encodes CSVLTGEAEAFF.

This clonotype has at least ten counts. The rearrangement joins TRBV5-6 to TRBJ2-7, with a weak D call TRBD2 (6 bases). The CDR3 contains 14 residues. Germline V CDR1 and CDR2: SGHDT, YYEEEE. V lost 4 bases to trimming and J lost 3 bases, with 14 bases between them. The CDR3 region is CASSPGLGDYEQYF. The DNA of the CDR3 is TGTGCCAGCAGCCCGGGACTGGGAGACTACGAGCAGTACTTC.

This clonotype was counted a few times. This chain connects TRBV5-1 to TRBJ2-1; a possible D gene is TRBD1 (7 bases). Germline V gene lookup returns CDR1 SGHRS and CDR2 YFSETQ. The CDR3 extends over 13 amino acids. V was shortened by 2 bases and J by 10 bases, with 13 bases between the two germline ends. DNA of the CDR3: TGCGCCAGCAGCTTCGAGGGGGCGGGAGAGCAGTTCTTC. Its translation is CASSFEGAGEQFF.

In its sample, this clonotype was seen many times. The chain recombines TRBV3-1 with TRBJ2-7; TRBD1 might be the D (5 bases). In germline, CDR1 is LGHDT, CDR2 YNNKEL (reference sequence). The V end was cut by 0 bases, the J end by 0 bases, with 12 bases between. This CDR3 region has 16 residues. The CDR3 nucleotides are TGTGCCAGCAGCCAAGATCCCGGACATCCCTCCTACGAGCAGTACTTC. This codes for CASSQDPGHPSYEQYF.

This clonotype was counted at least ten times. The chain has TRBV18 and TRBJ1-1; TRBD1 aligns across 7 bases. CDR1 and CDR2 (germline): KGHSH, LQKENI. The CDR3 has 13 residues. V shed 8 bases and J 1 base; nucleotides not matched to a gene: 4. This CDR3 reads CASSGQANTEAFF. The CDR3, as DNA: TGTGCCAGCAGTGGACAGGCGAACACTGAAGCTTTCTTT.

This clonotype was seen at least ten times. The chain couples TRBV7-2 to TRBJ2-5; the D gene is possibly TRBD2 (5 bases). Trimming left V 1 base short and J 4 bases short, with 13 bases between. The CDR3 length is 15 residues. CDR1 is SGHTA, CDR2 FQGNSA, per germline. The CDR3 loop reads CASSLDGGGRETQYF. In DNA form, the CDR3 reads TGTGCCAGCAGCTTAGATGGCGGTGGGAGAGAGACCCAGTACTTC.

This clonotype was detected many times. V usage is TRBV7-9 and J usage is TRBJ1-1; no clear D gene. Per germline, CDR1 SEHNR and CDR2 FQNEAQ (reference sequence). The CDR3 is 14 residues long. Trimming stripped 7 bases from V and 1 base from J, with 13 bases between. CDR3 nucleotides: TGTGCCAGCACCCCCTGGAGGGAGAACACTGAAGCTTTCTTT. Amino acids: CASTPWRENTEAFF.

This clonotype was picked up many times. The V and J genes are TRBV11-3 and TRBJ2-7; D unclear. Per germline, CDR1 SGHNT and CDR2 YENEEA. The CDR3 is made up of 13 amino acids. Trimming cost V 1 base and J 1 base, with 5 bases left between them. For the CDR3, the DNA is TGTGCCAGCAGCTTAGTGCCGTCCTACGAGCAGTACTTC. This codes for CASSLVPSYEQYF.

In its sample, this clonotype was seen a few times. The CDR3 region is CSAREADRGLNTIYF. Here the CDR3 DNA reads TGCAGTGCTAGAGAGGCGGACAGGGGGCTTAACACCATATATTTT. The chain combines TRBV20-1 with TRBJ1-3; TRBD1 matches at 11 bases. Germline CDR1 reads DFQATT; CDR2 reads SNEGSKA (reference sequence). This CDR3 comprises 15 residues. After removal of 0 bases from V and 7 bases from J, the junction contained 5 bases not matched to a gene.

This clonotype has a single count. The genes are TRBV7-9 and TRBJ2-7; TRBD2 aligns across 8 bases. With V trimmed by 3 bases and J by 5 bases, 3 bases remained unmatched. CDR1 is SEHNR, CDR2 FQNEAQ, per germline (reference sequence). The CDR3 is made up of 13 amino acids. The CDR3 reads CASSFGGGDEQYF. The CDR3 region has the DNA TGTGCCAGCAGCTTCGGGGGGGGGGACGAGCAGTACTTC.

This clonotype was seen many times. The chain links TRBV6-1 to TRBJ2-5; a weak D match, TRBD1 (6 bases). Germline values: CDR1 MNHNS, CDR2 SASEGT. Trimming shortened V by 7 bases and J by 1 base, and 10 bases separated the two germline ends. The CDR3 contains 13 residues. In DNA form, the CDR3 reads TGTGCCAGCATAGAAGGGGGCCAAGAGACCCAGTACTTC. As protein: CASIEGGQETQYF.